The T cell receptor beta chain described here comes from a study of cytomegalovirus exposure and HLA in healthy donors. Germline values: CDR1 SEHNR, CDR2 FQNEAQ (reference sequence). The V end was cut by 3 bases, the J end by 3 bases, with 12 bases between. The CDR3 extends over 14 amino acids. This clone occurred a few times. The PCR used 60 Vbeta and 13 Jbeta primers. Assay used: immunoSEQ multiplex PCR; TCRdb lists only in-frame clones, some missing. The data hold about 89,000 clones, with less than 9.5% observed a single time. The source material was PBMCs. The chain couples TRBV7-9 to TRBJ2-7; tentatively, D is TRBD1 (5 bases). The TCR was taken from a man aged 50 to 59 in good health and CMV-seropositive. The CDR3 DNA sequence: TGTGCCAGCAGCTTCGGACAAACCAACTACGAGCAGTACTTC. It codes for CASSFGQTNYEQYF.